These T cell receptor beta chains were read from a single sample in a study of shared clonotypes between healthy human individuals. The method was immunoSEQ multiplex PCR; TCRdb's version includes in-frame clones alone and lacks a portion of them. The sample yields around 1.1 million clones, roughly 80% seen once. Material for sequencing was memory CD4+ T cells from PBMCs. The receptors derive from a man aged 18 to 29 in good health. Some clones in this sample may be carry-over from other donors' samples. The CDR3 runs from the conserved cysteine through the conserved F or W. The D gene is left open where the match is weak. Some rows have no size entry. The others give once, few or many, or a class for an expanded clone.

cdr3_nt cdr3_aa v_call clone_size j_call d_call
TGCGCCAGCAGCCTCCAACGGAATAGCGGGGGTAATTCCTACGAGCAGTACTTC CASSLQRNSGGNSYEQYF TRBV4-3 once TRBJ2-7 TRBD2
TGTGCCAGCAGTTCCTACCCGACTAGCGTAAACTACGAGCAGTACTTC CASSSYPTSVNYEQYF TRBV28 NA TRBJ2-7 TRBD2
TGTGCCAGCAGCGATGCCATGACAGGGGCTAGCAATCAGCCCCAGCATTTT CASSDAMTGASNQPQHF TRBV5-5 NA TRBJ1-5 TRBD1
TGTGCCAGCAACCCCATGGGACTAGCGGAGAGCTACAATGAGCAGTTCTTC CASNPMGLAESYNEQFF TRBV28 NA TRBJ2-1 TRBD2
TGTGCCAGCAGCTTAGCGGGGACTCACACAGATACGCAGTATTTT CASSLAGTHTDTQYF TRBV7-2 once TRBJ2-3 NA
TGTGCCAGCAGTTTAGGGGACCCAAACCAGCATTTT CASSLGDPNQHF TRBV28 NA TRBJ1-5 NA
TGTGCCAGCAGTGAAGCGCACGGTCTAGGACTAGCGGCCAATGAGCAGTTCTTC CASSEAHGLGLAANEQFF TRBV6-1 NA TRBJ2-1 TRBD2
TGTGCCAGCAGCTTGCGGAGGCATAACAATCAGCCCCAGCATTTT CASSLRRHNNQPQHF TRBV13 NA TRBJ1-5 NA
TGCGCCAGCAGCGCTGGGACAGGGGAAGGGCAGCCCCAGCATTTT CASSAGTGEGQPQHF TRBV5-1 once TRBJ1-5 TRBD1
TGCGCCAGCACTTTGAGCTCCTACAATGAGCAGTTCTTC CASTLSSYNEQFF TRBV5-1 NA TRBJ2-1 NA
TGTGCCAGCAGCTTGTTCGGGGAGCTGTTTTTT CASSLFGELFF TRBV7-9 NA TRBJ2-2 NA
TGTGCCACCAGCAGAGATCAGGGCAAGGTGCATGGCTACACCTTC CATSRDQGKVHGYTF TRBV15 NA TRBJ1-2 NA
TGTGCCAGCAGTGAAGGCCTAGCGGGAGGAGAGACCCAGTACTTC CASSEGLAGGETQYF TRBV2 NA TRBJ2-5 TRBD2
TGTGCCAGCAGTGGGACTAGCGGAGGGGCAGATACGCAGTATTTT CASSGTSGGADTQYF TRBV6-1 few TRBJ2-3 TRBD2
TGTGCCAGCAGCTTAAATCTTGGCCAGGGAGGCTACAATGAGCAGTTCTTC CASSLNLGQGGYNEQFF TRBV7-2 NA TRBJ2-1 NA
TGTGCCAGCAGGGCGGGACTAGCGGGATTAGGGGAGACCCAGTACTTC CASRAGLAGLGETQYF TRBV5-4 NA TRBJ2-5 TRBD2
TGTGCCAGCAGTTCTTCTACCCACGAGCAGTACTTC CASSSSTHEQYF TRBV28 once TRBJ2-7 NA
TGTGCCAGCAGACCGGCGACTAGCGGAATCTACGAGCAGTACTTC CASRPATSGIYEQYF TRBV4-2 once TRBJ2-7 TRBD2
TGTGCCAGCAGTCGGGTAATCCCCTACAATGAGCAGTTCTTC CASSRVIPYNEQFF TRBV6-5 NA TRBJ2-1 NA
TGTGCCAGCAGCCCGGGGACTAAAGAGACCCAGTACTTC CASSPGTKETQYF TRBV11-2 NA TRBJ2-5 TRBD2
TGTGCCTGGGCGGGCACAGATACGCAGTATTTT CAWAGTDTQYF TRBV30 NA TRBJ2-3 NA
TGTGCCAGCAGTTTAGAGGGATCTCAGCCCCAGCATTTT CASSLEGSQPQHF TRBV6-5 few TRBJ1-5 NA
TGTGCCAGCAGCGTAGCGGTGGGGACTAACAATTTGGATGAGCAGTTCTTC CASSVAVGTNNLDEQFF TRBV9 NA TRBJ2-1 TRBD2
TGTGCCAGCAGAGGGGGAGCGGGAGATACGCAGTATTTT CASRGGAGDTQYF TRBV11-1 NA TRBJ2-3 NA
TGTGCCAGCAGTTCCGCGTCGACTAGCGGGAGCAAGAGGATCTTC CASSSASTSGSKRIF TRBV28 NA TRBJ2-1 TRBD2
TGTGCCAGCATCCCCGAAGGGCACCCCGGATACGAGCAGTACTTC CASIPEGHPGYEQYF TRBV28 NA TRBJ2-7 NA
TGTGCCAGCAGTGAATCGGGGGACAGGGGAAACACCATATATTTT CASSESGDRGNTIYF TRBV25-1 NA TRBJ1-3 TRBD1
TGTGCCAGCAGCTTGAAAGATACGCAGTATTTT CASSLKDTQYF TRBV7-2 NA TRBJ2-3 NA
TGTGCCAGCAGCCCCCGGTGGGAGCGGTACTACGAGCAGTACTTC CASSPRWERYYEQYF TRBV9 few TRBJ2-7 NA
TGTGCCAGCAGCACCCAGAGCGGACTCTACAATGAGCAGTTCTTC CASSTQSGLYNEQFF TRBV7-9 NA TRBJ2-1 NA
TGTGCCAGCAGCTTATACATGAGTAACCAGTACTTC CASSLYMSNQYF TRBV7-2 NA TRBJ2-5 NA
TGTGCCAGCAGTTTGGGACCGGGGAACACCGGGGAGCTGTTTTTT CASSLGPGNTGELFF TRBV6-1 NA TRBJ2-2 NA
TGTGCCAGCAGCCAAACCGGACAGCCCCGGTACGAGCAGTACTTC CASSQTGQPRYEQYF TRBV4-2 few TRBJ2-7 NA
TGTACCAGCAGTTTATCCTTTCCCGCAACTAGCGGGAGAACCTACGAGCAGTACTTC CTSSLSFPATSGRTYEQYF TRBV28 NA TRBJ2-7 TRBD2
TGTGCCAGCAGCCCCGTTTCTGAAGGGGGCAGGGGGGGCTACACCTTC CASSPVSEGGRGGYTF TRBV28 NA TRBJ1-2 TRBD1
TGTGCCAGTAGTCGACGAGGTGATACGCAGTATTTT CASSRRGDTQYF TRBV19 few TRBJ2-3 NA
TGTGCCTCTAGGGGACAGGGGGTCTTAAGTGAAGCTTTCTTT CASRGQGVLSEAFF TRBV10-3 NA TRBJ1-1 TRBD1
TGTGCCAGTTACAGGGTAAACTATGGCTACACCTTC CASYRVNYGYTF TRBV6-1 NA TRBJ1-2 NA
TGTGCCAGCAGTTTTGATAGCAATCAGCCCCAGCATTTT CASSFDSNQPQHF TRBV28 few TRBJ1-5 NA
TGTGCCAGCAGTCGGATCGTGGGACTGGGGGTCAATGAGCAGTTCTTC CASSRIVGLGVNEQFF TRBV27 NA TRBJ2-1 NA
TGCGCCAGCAGCTTGGCCCCTAGCGGGAGCCACAAAGAGCAGTTCTTC CASSLAPSGSHKEQFF TRBV5-1 NA TRBJ2-1 TRBD2
TGTGCCAGCAGCACTAGCGGGAGCCGGTCCTACAATGAGCAGTTCTTC CASSTSGSRSYNEQFF TRBV5-6 NA TRBJ2-1 TRBD2
TGTGCCAGCAGTAGGGACAGGGGTGCTAATGAAAAACTGTTTTTT CASSRDRGANEKLFF TRBV2 NA TRBJ1-4 TRBD1
TGTGCCAGCAGCTCCCAAGGACAGAGAAATGAAAAACTGTTTTTT CASSSQGQRNEKLFF TRBV11-2 NA TRBJ1-4 NA
TGTGCCAGTAGTGGGACATACAATCAGCCCCAGCATTTT CASSGTYNQPQHF TRBV19 few TRBJ1-5 NA
TGCGCCAGCAGCCGTAATCGGAACGTAAGGACAGCGAACACTGAAGCTTTCTTT CASSRNRNVRTANTEAFF TRBV5-1 NA TRBJ1-1 NA
TGTGCCAGCTCACCATTCGGGGGGTCCACTGAAGCTTTCTTT CASSPFGGSTEAFF TRBV18 NA TRBJ1-1 NA